This T cell receptor (beta chain) was retrieved from a study of blood T cell repertoires in COVID-19. Overall study context: Samples taken during acute and convalescent COVID-19 were collected in the United States, Italy and Spain.

Trimming removed 9 bases from V and 5 bases from J, with 11 bases in between. The CDR3 is made up of 11 amino acids. Germline V gene lookup returns CDR1 LNHDA and CDR2 SQIVND (reference sequence). The authors' processing: Nucleated cell counts were estimated from reference gene primer amplification. Data came from immunoSEQ multiplex PCR; TCRdb stores just in-frame clones and leaves some out. The DNA gave D and trimming, while V, J and clone size come from that table. The repertoire holds under 200,000 clones, roughly 80% seen once, with 2.6% in the top ten. The chain employs TRBV19 and TRBJ2-7; D may be TRBD1 (5 bases). Sample: peripheral blood. The sequence was obtained from a human donor with acute or convalescent COVID-19. The donor label of this sample is uncertain. The CDR3 sequence is CARGRLDEQYF. In DNA, the CDR3 is TGTGCCAGGGGGCGTCTCGACGAGCAGTACTTC.